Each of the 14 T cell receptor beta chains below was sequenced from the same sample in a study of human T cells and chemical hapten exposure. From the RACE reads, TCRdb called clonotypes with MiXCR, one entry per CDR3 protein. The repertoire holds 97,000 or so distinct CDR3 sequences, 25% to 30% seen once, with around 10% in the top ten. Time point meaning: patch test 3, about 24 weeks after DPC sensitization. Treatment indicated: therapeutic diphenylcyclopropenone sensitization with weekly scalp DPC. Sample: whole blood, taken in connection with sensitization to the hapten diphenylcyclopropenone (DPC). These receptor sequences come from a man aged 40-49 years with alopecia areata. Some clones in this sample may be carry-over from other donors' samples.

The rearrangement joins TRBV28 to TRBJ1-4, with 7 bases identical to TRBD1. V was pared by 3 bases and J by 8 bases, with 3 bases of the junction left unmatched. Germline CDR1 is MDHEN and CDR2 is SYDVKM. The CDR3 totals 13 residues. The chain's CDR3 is CASSFNRGEKLFF. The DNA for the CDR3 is TGTGCCAGCAGTTTCAACAGGGGAGAAAAACTGTTTTTT.

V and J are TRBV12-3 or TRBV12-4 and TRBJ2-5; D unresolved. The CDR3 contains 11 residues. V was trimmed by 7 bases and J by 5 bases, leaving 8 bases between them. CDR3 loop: CASTAAETQYF. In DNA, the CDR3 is TGTGCCAGCACGGCGGCGGAGACCCAGTACTTC.

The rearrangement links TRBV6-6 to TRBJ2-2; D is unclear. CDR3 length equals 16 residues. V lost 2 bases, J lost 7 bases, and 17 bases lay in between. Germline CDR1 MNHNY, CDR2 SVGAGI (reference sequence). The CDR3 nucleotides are TGTGCCAGCAGTTACGTCGGCAGGTTAATTGGCGGGGAGCTGTTTTTT. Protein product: CASSYVGRLIGGELFF.

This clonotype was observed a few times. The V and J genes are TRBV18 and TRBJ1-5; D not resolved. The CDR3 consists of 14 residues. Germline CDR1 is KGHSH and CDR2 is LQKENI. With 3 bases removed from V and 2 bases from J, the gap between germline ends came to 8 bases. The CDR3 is CASSPGAGNQPQHF. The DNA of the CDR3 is TGTGCCAGCTCACCGGGAGCGGGCAATCAGCCCCAGCATTTT.

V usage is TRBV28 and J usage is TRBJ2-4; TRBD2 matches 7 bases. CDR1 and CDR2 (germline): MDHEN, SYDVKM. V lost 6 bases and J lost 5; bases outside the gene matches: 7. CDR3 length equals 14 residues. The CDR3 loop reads CASSQGGEENIQYF. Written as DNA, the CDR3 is TGTGCCAGCAGCCAGGGAGGGGAGGAAAACATTCAGTACTTC.

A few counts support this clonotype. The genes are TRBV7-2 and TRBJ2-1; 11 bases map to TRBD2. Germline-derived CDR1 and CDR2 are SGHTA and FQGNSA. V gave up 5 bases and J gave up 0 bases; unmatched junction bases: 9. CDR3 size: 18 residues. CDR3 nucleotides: TGTGCCAGCAGCCGCAGGACTAGCGGGCGAAGCTCCTACAATGAGCAGTTCTTC. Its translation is CASSRRTSGRSSYNEQFF.

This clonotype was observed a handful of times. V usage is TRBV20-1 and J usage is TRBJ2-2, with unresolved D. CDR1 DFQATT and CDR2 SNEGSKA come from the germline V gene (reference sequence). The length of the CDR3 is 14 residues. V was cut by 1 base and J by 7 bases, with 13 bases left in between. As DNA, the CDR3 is TGCAGTGCTAGAGGCCTGCCAATCGTCGGGGAGCTGTTTTTT. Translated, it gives CSARGLPIVGELFF.

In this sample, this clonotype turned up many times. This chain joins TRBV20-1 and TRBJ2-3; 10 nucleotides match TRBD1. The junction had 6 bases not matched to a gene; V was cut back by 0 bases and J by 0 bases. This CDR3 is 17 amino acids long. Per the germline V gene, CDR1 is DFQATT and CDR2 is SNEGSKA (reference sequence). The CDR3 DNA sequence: TGCAGTGCTAGAGATCCTCGACAGGGGGCTAGCACAGATACGCAGTATTTT. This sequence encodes CSARDPRQGASTDTQYF.

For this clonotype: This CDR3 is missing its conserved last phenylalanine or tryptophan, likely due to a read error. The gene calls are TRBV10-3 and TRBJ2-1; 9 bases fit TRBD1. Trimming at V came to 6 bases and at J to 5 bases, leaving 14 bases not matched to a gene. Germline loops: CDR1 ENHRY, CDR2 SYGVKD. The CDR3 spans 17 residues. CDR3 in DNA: TGTGCCATCAGCTACTCCGGGACAGGGAACCCGGACAATGAGCAGTTCCTC. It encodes CAISYSGTGNPDNEQFL.

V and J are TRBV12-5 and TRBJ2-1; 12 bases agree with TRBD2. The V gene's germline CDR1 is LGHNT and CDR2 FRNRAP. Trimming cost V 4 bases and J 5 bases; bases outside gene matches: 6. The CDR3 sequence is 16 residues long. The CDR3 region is CASGSASGREDNEQFF. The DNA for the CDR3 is TGTGCTAGTGGTTCCGCTAGCGGGAGGGAGGACAATGAGCAGTTCTTC. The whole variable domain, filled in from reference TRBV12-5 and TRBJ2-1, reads DARVTQTPRHKVTEMGQEVTMRCQPILGHNTVFWYRQTMMQGLELLAYFRNRAPLDDSGMPKDRFSAEMPDATLATLKIQPSEPRDSAVYFCASGSASGREDNEQFFGPGTRLTVL.

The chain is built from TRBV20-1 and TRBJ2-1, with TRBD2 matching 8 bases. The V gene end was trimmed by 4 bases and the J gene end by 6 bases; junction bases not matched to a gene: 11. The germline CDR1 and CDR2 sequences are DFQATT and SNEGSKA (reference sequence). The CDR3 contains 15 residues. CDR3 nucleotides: TGCAGTGCTACCTCGGGAGCGGGAGTAGGCAATGAGCAGTTCTTC. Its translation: CSATSGAGVGNEQFF.

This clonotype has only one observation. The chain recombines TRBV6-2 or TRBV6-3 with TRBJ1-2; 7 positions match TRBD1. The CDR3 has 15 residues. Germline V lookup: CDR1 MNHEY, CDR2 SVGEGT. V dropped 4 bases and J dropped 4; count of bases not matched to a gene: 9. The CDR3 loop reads CASSLDRRPSYGYTF. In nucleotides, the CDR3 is TGTGCCAGCAGTTTGGACAGGAGGCCAAGCTATGGCTACACCTTC.

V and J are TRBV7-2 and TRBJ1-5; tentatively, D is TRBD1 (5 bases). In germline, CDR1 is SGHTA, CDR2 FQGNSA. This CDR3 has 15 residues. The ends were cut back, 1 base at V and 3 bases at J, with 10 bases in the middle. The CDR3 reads CASSLDRSYNQPQHF. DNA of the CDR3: TGTGCCAGCAGCTTAGACAGGAGTTACAATCAGCCCCAGCATTTT.

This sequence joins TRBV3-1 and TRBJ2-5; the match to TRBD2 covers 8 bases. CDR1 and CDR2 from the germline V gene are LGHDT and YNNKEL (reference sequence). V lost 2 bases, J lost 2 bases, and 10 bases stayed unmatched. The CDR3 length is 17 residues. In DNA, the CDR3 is TGTGCCAGCAGCCAATTCCATCTAGCGGGTCTACAAGAGACCCAGTACTTC. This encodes CASSQFHLAGLQETQYF.